Sequencing of this T cell receptor beta chain was carried out in a study of regulatory T cells in long-lasting Graves disease. This clonotype was counted at least ten times. The time point here: newly diagnosed GD, antithyroid drugs for less than 3 months. RNA extracted from PBMCs served as the sequencing template. For TCR beta, libraries came from iRepertoire HTBI primers and Arm-PCR of CDR3 regions. TCRdb recomputed calls from the multiplex PCR reads with MiXCR, one row per CDR3 protein. The sample shows roughly 350,000 distinct CDR3 sequences, around 15% of them seen only once. This CDR3 region has 14 residues. From germline, CDR1 is SGHRS and CDR2 YFSETQ. V lost 3 bases, J lost 5 bases, and 11 bases lay in between. The data were also submitted as part of a second study, on T cells in Graves' hyperthyroidism and ophthalmopathy. As that report states: The TCR CDR3 first-round RT-PCR relied on the HTBI primer set.

This sequence originates from a woman aged 18-29 years with Graves disease. The chain links TRBV5-1 to TRBJ2-2; D may be TRBD1 (6 bases). The sample in question was peripheral blood mononuclear cells (PBMCs), obtained at new diagnosis, from a patient treated with antithyroid drugs. DNA of the CDR3: TGCGCCAGCAGCTCGGACAGTTGGACCGGGGAGCTGTTTTTT. Amino acid sequence: CASSSDSWTGELFF.